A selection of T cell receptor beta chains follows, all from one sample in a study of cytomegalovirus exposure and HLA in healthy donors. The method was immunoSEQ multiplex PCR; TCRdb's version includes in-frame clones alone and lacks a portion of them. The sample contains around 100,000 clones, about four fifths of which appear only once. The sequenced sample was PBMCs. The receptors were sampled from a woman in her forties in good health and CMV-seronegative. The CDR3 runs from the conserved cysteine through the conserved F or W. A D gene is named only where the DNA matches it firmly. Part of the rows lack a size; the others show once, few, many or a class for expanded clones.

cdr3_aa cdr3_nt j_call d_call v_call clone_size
CASSSAGTGHTEAFF TGTGCCAGCAGTTCCGCCGGGACAGGGCACACTGAAGCTTTCTTT TRBJ1-1 TRBD1 TRBV6-5 .
CASSELWDRPYEQYF TGTGCCAGCAGTGAATTATGGGACAGACCCTACGAGCAGTACTTC TRBJ2-7 TRBD1 TRBV6-1 .
CSSSSSLFSGNTIYF TGTTCCAGCAGCTCCTCTCTCTTCTCTGGAAACACCATATATTTT TRBJ1-3 . TRBV7-9 .
CASSGFHSGGDSETQYF TGTGCCAGCAGTGGGTTCCATAGCGGGGGAGATTCGGAGACCCAGTACTTC TRBJ2-5 TRBD2 TRBV2 .
CASSLRSRSHTYEQYF TGTGCCAGCAGTTTACGGTCCAGGTCGCATACCTACGAGCAGTACTTC TRBJ2-7 . TRBV27 .
CASSPTGPSGGARQETQYF TGTGCCAGCAGTCCCACCGGGCCTAGCGGGGGGGCGCGGCAAGAGACCCAGTACTTC TRBJ2-5 TRBD2 TRBV5-4 .
CASSLAQRGREQFF TGTGCCAGCAGCTTAGCCCAAAGGGGAAGGGAGCAGTTCTTC TRBJ2-1 . TRBV7-9 .
CASRPSGRLQETQYF TGTGCCAGCAGACCTAGCGGGAGACTCCAAGAGACCCAGTACTTC TRBJ2-5 TRBD2 TRBV2 .
CASRPGLAGGQSYEQCF TGCGCCAGCAGACCAGGACTAGCGGGGGGCCAGTCCTACGAGCAGTGCTTC TRBJ2-7 TRBD2 TRBV10-1 once
CASSLSASVAFYEQYF TGTGCCAGCAGTTTATCCGCTAGCGTGGCATTCTACGAGCAGTACTTC TRBJ2-7 . TRBV28 .
CASRGGAVETQYF TGTGCCAGCAGGGGGGGAGCGGTCGAGACCCAGTACTTC TRBJ2-5 . TRBV6-5 .
CASSPGEETQYF TGTGCCAGCAGTCCGGGAGAAGAGACCCAGTACTTC TRBJ2-5 . TRBV7-9 .
CASSLGVAGEKQYF TGTGCCAGCAGCTTAGGGGTAGCGGGAGAGAAGCAGTACTTC TRBJ2-7 TRBD2 TRBV7-9 .
CASSPPQGMSGELFF TGTGCCAGCAGTCCCCCACAGGGGATGAGCGGGGAGCTGTTTTTT TRBJ2-2 TRBD1 TRBV6-5 .
CSSSVSSGKDTGELFF TGTTCCAGCAGCGTCTCTAGCGGGAAGGACACCGGGGAGCTGTTTTTT TRBJ2-2 TRBD2 TRBV7-9 .
CASSQDPTSTDTQYF TGCGCCAGCAGCCAAGACCCTACTAGCACAGATACGCAGTATTTT TRBJ2-3 . TRBV4-3 .
CSVGLARGNEQFF TGCAGCGTTGGGCTAGCTCGAGGAAATGAGCAGTTCTTC TRBJ2-1 . TRBV29-1 once
CASSQGSSGNTIYF TGTGCCAGCAGCCAGGGCTCCTCAGGAAACACCATATATTTT TRBJ1-3 . TRBV14 .
CASSYAGGWETQYF TGTGCCAGCAGTTACGCAGGGGGCTGGGAGACCCAGTACTTC TRBJ2-5 TRBD1 TRBV6-5 .
CASTQHRETEAFF TGTGCCAGCACACAACACAGGGAGACTGAAGCTTTCTTT TRBJ1-1 . TRBV7-9 .
CASTIGLANTGELFF TGTGCCAGCACGATAGGACTAGCGAACACCGGGGAGCTGTTTTTT TRBJ2-2 TRBD2 TRBV2 .
CASSTLQGGEKLFF TGTGCCAGTAGTACCCTTCAGGGAGGTGAAAAACTGTTTTTT TRBJ1-4 . TRBV19 .
CASSTGVATNEKLFF TGTGCCAGCAGTACCGGGGTCGCAACTAATGAAAAACTGTTTTTT TRBJ1-4 . TRBV9 few